The 17 T cell receptor beta chains given below trace back to one sample, sequenced in a study of T cell responses to AZD1222 COVID-19 vaccine (dated by TCRdb to about 2021). The library came from the immunoSEQ multiplex PCR assay. TCRdb's version of the immuneACCESS table is confined to in-frame rearrangements and falls short of the full clone set. An unresolved V gene accounts for under half of the shortfall where checked; the remainder is of unknown origin. The sample table records about 110,000 clones; approximately 90% of these occur just once. The biggest ten clones account for over 15% of the sample. This specimen's time point label, interpreted: baseline before first vaccination. The sequences come from peripheral blood, collected on day 0 of AZD1222 vaccination. The receptors derive from an adult in good health.

The V call is TRBV3-1 (or the pseudogene TRBV3-2), the J call TRBJ2-1, with 10 positions matching TRBD2. Germline trimming cut 4 bases from V and 7 bases from J; bases unmatched to any gene: 7. The CDR3 is 15 residues long. Germline CDR1 LGHDT, CDR2 YNNKEL (reference sequence). The CDR3 sequence is CASSRDLAGDNEQFF. The CDR3 DNA follows: TGTGCCAGCAGCCGCGACCTAGCGGGAGATAATGAGCAGTTCTTC.

The V and J genes are TRBV21-1 and TRBJ2-5; whether TRBD2, the table's D call, matches the DNA was not checked. TRBV21-1 is annotated as a pseudogene. This CDR3 comprises 17 residues. The CDR3 loop is CASNPGLAGGNQETQYF. The DNA for the CDR3 is TGTGCCAGCAACCCGGGACTAGCGGGAGGTAACCAAGAGACCCAGTACTTC.

The CDR3 is CASSIEGPGGETQYF. CDR3 DNA: TGTGCCAGTAGTATAGAGGGCCCAGGCGGAGAGACCCAGTACTTC. This sequence joins TRBV19 and TRBJ2-5; unclear D gene. V gave up 0 bases and J gave up 4 bases, with 12 bases separating them. In germline, CDR1 is LNHDA, CDR2 SQIVND (reference sequence). CDR3 length equals 15 residues.

This clone was seen only a few times. The chain employs TRBV27 and TRBJ2-2; TRBD2 matches at 13 bases. The V segment lost 4 bases and the J segment 7 bases; nucleotides outside the gene matches: 15. The CDR3 sequence is 19 residues long. Per the germline V gene, CDR1 is MNHEY and CDR2 is SMNVEV (reference sequence). The CDR3 DNA reads as TGTGCCAGCAGTTCCACTAGCGGGGGGGCTTTTGATATCGGCGGGGAGCTGTTTTTT. Its protein is CASSSTSGGAFDIGGELFF.

The chain carries TRBV3-1 (or the pseudogene TRBV3-2) and TRBJ1-2, with TRBD1 matching over 11 bases. Germline CDR1 LGHDT, CDR2 YNNKEL (reference sequence). The CDR3 has 15 amino acids. V lost 4 bases, J lost 4 bases, and 5 bases stayed unmatched. DNA for the CDR3: TGTGCCAGCAGCCCTCCGGGACAGGGGGGCTATGGCTACACCTTC. Protein product: CASSPPGQGGYGYTF.

V usage is TRBV7-3 and J usage is TRBJ1-2; 7 bases map to TRBD1. The junction had 3 bases not matched to a gene; V was cut back by 1 base and J by 7 bases. Germline lookup yields CDR1 SGHTA and CDR2 FQGTGA. The CDR3 is 13 amino acids. The CDR3 here is CASSLRPGGGYTF. In DNA form, the CDR3 reads TGTGCCAGCAGCTTAAGGCCAGGGGGTGGCTACACCTTC.

The V gene is TRBV4-2, the J gene TRBJ1-5; 8 bases map to TRBD1. The CDR3 consists of 17 residues. Losses at the gene ends were 4 bases for V and 0 bases for J; bases not matched to a gene: 8. Germline CDR1 is LGHNA and CDR2 is YNFKEQ. The CDR3 nucleotides read TGTGCCAGCAGCCTCGGACAGGGTGGGGGTAGCAATCAGCCCCAGCATTTT. Translating gives CASSLGQGGGSNQPQHF.

V and J are TRBV6-5 and TRBJ2-7; 8 bases map to TRBD2. CDR3 length equals 13 residues. Germline CDR1 is MNHEY and CDR2 is SVGAGI. V trimming: 6 bases; J trimming: 4 bases; junction bases outside the gene matches: 5. The CDR3 region has the DNA TGTGCCAGCAGCAAAGCGGGGGCGTACGAGCAGTACGTC. Protein sequence: CASSKAGAYEQYV.

This clone has just a few counts. The rearrangement links TRBV6-5 to TRBJ1-1, with 7 bases aligning to TRBD1. The junction had 12 bases not matched to a gene; V was cut back by 6 bases and J by 8 bases. CDR1 and CDR2 from the germline V gene are MNHEY and SVGAGI. This CDR3 is 14 amino acids long. The CDR3 nucleotides read TGTGCCAGCAGCCTCGGGACAGCCCATCGAGAAGCTTTCTTT. Its translation: CASSLGTAHREAFF.

The gene calls are TRBV6-5 and TRBJ1-6; TRBD1 matches 8 bases. Per the germline V gene, CDR1 is MNHEY and CDR2 is SVGAGI. V gave up 4 bases and J gave up 4 bases; unmatched junction bases: 6. CDR3 length: 16 residues. The CDR3 sequence is CASSSQDRVYNSPLHF. The CDR3 DNA reads TGTGCCAGCAGTTCCCAGGACAGGGTATATAATTCACCCCTCCACTTT.

Details on this clone: In the same sample, other DNA sequences code for this CDR3. The CDR3 here is CSARVGEKLFF. CDR3 DNA: TGCAGTGCTAGAGTCGGTGAAAAACTGTTTTTT. The gene calls are TRBV20-1 and TRBJ1-4, with D unresolved. The CDR3 runs 11 residues. In germline, CDR1 is DFQATT, CDR2 SNEGSKA (reference sequence). Trimming shortened V by 1 base and J by 7 bases, and 4 bases separated the two germline ends.

The chain carries TRBV27 and TRBJ1-5; D may be TRBD1 (5 bases). The CDR3 extends over 14 amino acids. Germline V CDR1 and CDR2: MNHEY, SMNVEV (reference sequence). Between the trimmed V and J ends, which lost 5 bases and 9 bases, there was a span of 17 bases. Here the CDR3 DNA reads TGTGCCAGCAGTCTAGGGGTGGGAATCCTGCCCCAGCATTTT. Amino acid sequence: CASSLGVGILPQHF.

The chain links TRBV28 to TRBJ1-5; 8 positions agree with TRBD1. This CDR3 spans 17 amino acids. Germline CDR1 MDHEN, CDR2 SYDVKM. V was clipped by 6 bases and J by 4 bases; unmatched bases: 14. The CDR3, as DNA: TGTGCCAGCAGCTTCTACGGACAGGGCCGGGGAAATCAGCCCCAGCATTTT. Its protein product is CASSFYGQGRGNQPQHF.

The rearrangement joins TRBV12-2 to TRBJ2-6; no DNA check was done on the table's D call, TRBD1. TRBV12-2 is flagged as a pseudogene. This CDR3 is 18 amino acids long. The DNA for the CDR3 is TGTGCAAGTCGCAACCCCGGGACAGGGGGCGCTGGGGCCAACGTCCTGACTTTC. Protein: CASRNPGTGGAGANVLTF.

The rearrangement links TRBV6-5 to TRBJ1-2; D is ambiguous. This CDR3 has 15 residues. The ends were cut back, 0 bases at V and 2 bases at J, with 10 bases in the middle. The germline CDR1 and CDR2 sequences are MNHEY and SVGAGI. This CDR3 reads CASSYSRPENYGYTF. In DNA form, the CDR3 reads TGTGCCAGCAGTTACTCACGGCCAGAGAACTATGGCTACACCTTC.

The chain combines TRBV3-1 (or the pseudogene TRBV3-2) with TRBJ1-4, with D possibly matching TRBD1 (5 bases). Trimming cost V 4 bases and J 7 bases, with 13 bases left between them. Germline V gives CDR1 LGHDT, CDR2 YNNKEL (reference sequence). CDR3 length: 14 residues. The CDR3 spells CASSLRGVGEKLFF. The CDR3 coding sequence is TGTGCCAGCAGCCTGAGGGGAGTAGGTGAAAAACTGTTTTTT.

The table lists this clone with a count of one. In DNA, the CDR3 is TGTGCCAGCAGCTTACTCGGGACAGGAGGCAATGAGCAGTTCTTC. Translated, it gives CASSLLGTGGNEQFF. This chain connects TRBV11-3 to TRBJ2-1, with 8 bases fitting TRBD1. V trimming: 2 bases; J trimming: 6 bases; junction bases outside the gene matches: 6. The CDR3 runs 15 residues. Germline values: CDR1 SGHNT, CDR2 YENEEA.